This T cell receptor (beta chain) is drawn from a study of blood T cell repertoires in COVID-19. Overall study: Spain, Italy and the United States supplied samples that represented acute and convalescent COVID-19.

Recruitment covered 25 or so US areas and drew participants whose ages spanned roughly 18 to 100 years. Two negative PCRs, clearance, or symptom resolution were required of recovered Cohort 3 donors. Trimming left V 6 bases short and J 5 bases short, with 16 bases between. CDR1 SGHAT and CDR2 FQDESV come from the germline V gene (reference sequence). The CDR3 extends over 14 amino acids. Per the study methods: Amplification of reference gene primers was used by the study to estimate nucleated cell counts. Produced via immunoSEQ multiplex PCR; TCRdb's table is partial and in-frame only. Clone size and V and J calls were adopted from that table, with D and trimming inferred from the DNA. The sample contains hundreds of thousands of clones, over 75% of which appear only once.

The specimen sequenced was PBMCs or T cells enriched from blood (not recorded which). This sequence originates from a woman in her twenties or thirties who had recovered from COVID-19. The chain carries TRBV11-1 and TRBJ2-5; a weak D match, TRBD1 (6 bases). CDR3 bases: TGTGCCAGCAGGTCGACAGGTCCTAGGGAGACCCAGTACTTC. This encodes CASRSTGPRETQYF.